The 11 T cell receptor beta chains below come from one sample, sequenced in a study of vaccination and CD4 T cells after COVID-19. As for treatment: roughly 10-day PBMC culture with coronavirus spike peptide pools or control peptides (ViraFEST assay). The Oncomine TCR Beta short-read assay was applied to DNA of cultured CD4+ T cells. TCRdb re-called the PCR reads with MiXCR, one entry per CDR3 protein. The table records approximately 10,000 distinct CDR3 sequences, around 59% of them present only once. These TCRs' antigens remain unknown. The sequenced sample consisted of CD4+ T cells from blood, cultured in vitro. The receptors were gathered from a human donor who had recovered from COVID-19.

This chain uses TRBV7-8 with TRBJ1-2; TRBD1 matches at 8 bases. The junction had 9 bases not matched to a gene; V was cut back by 5 bases and J by 4 bases. The CDR3 covers 15 residues. Germline V gene lookup returns CDR1 SGHVS and CDR2 FQNEAQ. The CDR3 loop is CASSLHRDRTYGYTF. The CDR3 nucleotides are TGTGCCAGCAGCCTACACCGGGACAGGACCTATGGCTACACCTTC.

The chain links TRBV20-1 to TRBJ2-7; 9 positions match TRBD2. J gave up 1 base and V 2 bases, and 3 bases lay outside the gene matches. The CDR3 totals 14 residues. CDR1 and CDR2 from the germline V gene are DFQATT and SNEGSKA (reference sequence). CDR3 protein: CSARWLAGSYEQYF. The CDR3 DNA reads as TGCAGTGCTAGATGGCTAGCGGGATCCTACGAGCAGTACTTC.

The chain recombines TRBV10-3 with TRBJ2-2; D tentatively fits TRBD1 or TRBD2 (6 bases each). V lost 10 bases, J lost 6 bases, and 24 bases lay in between. The germline CDR1 and CDR2 sequences are ENHRY and SYGVKD. The CDR3 runs to 16 residues. The CDR3 DNA is TGTGCCACCCAGGAGGGGCAGGGGATTGGAGCCGGGGAGCTGTTTTTT. Its translation is CATQEGQGIGAGELFF.

The rearrangement joins TRBV2 to TRBJ1-1, with a possible D match to TRBD1 (6 bases). Germline values: CDR1 SNHLY, CDR2 FYNNEI. V lost 4 bases to trimming and J lost 4 bases, with 19 bases between them. The CDR3 extends over 16 amino acids. CDR3 in DNA: TGTGCCAGCAGTGCCGGCGGACCCTCAGGGGCCACTGAAGCTTTCTTT. Residues: CASSAGGPSGATEAFF.

The chain is built from TRBV11-3 and TRBJ1-4; weak D call: TRBD1 (5 bases). The germline V and J ends were trimmed by 4 bases and 7 bases, with 13 bases remaining between them. From germline, CDR1 is SGHNT and CDR2 YENEEA. The length of the CDR3 is 14 residues. The CDR3 DNA reads TGTGCCAGCAGCTCCGGGACCGTACGTGAAAAACTGTTTTTT. Protein product: CASSSGTVREKLFF.

The V and J genes are TRBV7-6 and TRBJ1-1; TRBD1 matches at 7 bases. The CDR3 length is 16 residues. Germline V CDR1 and CDR2: SGHVS, FNYEAQ. The V and J ends lost 5 bases and 1 base, in that order; junction bases with no gene match: 10. The CDR3 DNA reads as TGTGCCAGCAGCCCCCGTTACAGGGGCCAGAACACTGAAGCTTTCTTT. Protein product: CASSPRYRGQNTEAFF. The whole variable domain, filled in from reference TRBV7-6 and TRBJ1-1, reads GAGVSQSPRYKVTKRGQDVALRCDPISGHVSLYWYRQALGQGPEFLTYFNYEAQQDKSGLPNDRFSAERPEGSISTLTIQRTEQRDSAMYRCASSPRYRGQNTEAFFGQGTRLTVV.

The table lists this clonotype with a few counts. The chain has TRBV2 and TRBJ1-2; the D is unclear. V dropped 6 bases and J dropped 8 bases, with 19 bases sitting between them. There are 14 residues in the CDR3. CDR1 and CDR2 from the germline V gene are SNHLY and FYNNEI. The CDR3 sequence: CASSRSPVGGGYTF. CDR3 bases: TGTGCCAGCAGCCGATCCCCCGTGGGAGGCGGCTACACCTTC. Full variable domain (missing parts from reference TRBV2 and TRBJ1-2): EPEVTQTPSHQVTQMGQEVILRCVPISNHLYFYWYRQILGQKVEFLVSFYNNEISEKSEIFDDQFSVERPDGSNFTLKIRSTKLEDSAMYFCASSRSPVGGGYTFGSGTRLTVV.

The chain has TRBV20-1 and TRBJ2-3, with D possibly TRBD2 on 5 matching bases. V lost 6 bases and J 0 bases, leaving 13 bases between the germline ends. There are 14 residues in the CDR3. Germline assignment: CDR1 DFQATT and CDR2 SNEGSKA (reference sequence). CDR3 region: CSARGGYSTDTQYF. The CDR3 nucleotides are TGCAGTGCCCGCGGCGGGTATAGCACAGATACGCAGTATTTT.

V and J are TRBV19 and TRBJ1-2, with D possibly TRBD1 on 5 matching bases. The CDR3 runs to 16 residues. Germline loops: CDR1 LNHDA, CDR2 SQIVND (reference sequence). Trimming took 4 bases from V and 3 from J, leaving 18 bases between them. The CDR3 sequence is CASSRAGKGGDYGYTF. CDR3 nucleotides: TGTGCCAGTAGTAGGGCAGGGAAAGGCGGTGACTATGGCTACACCTTC.

The chain employs TRBV20-1 and TRBJ1-1; D gene ambiguous. The CDR3 sequence is 14 residues long. Germline V gene data show CDR1 as DFQATT and CDR2 as SNEGSKA (reference sequence). The V end lost 1 base, the J end lost 2 bases, and 11 bases lay between the germline ends. The CDR3 DNA follows: TGCAGTGCTAGAGGGCCGGGGTCCAACACTGAAGCTTTCTTT. Translated: CSARGPGSNTEAFF.

V is TRBV7-9 and J is TRBJ2-1; no definite D call. CDR1 is SEHNR and CDR2 is FQNEAQ in the germline V gene (reference sequence). This CDR3 is 12 amino acids long. V lost 6 bases to trimming and J lost 5 bases, with 8 bases between them. The CDR3 DNA follows: TGTGCCAGCAGAAACTGGGACAATGAGCAGTTCTTC. Amino acids: CASRNWDNEQFF.